The clone carrying this TCR beta chain was observed once. In the original workflow: Reference gene primer amplification in the assay estimated nucleated cell counts. Some clones are missing from TCRdb's copy, which holds only in-frame ones; the method was immunoSEQ multiplex PCR. D and trimming come from the DNA, and the V and J calls and clone size come from that table. The table has hundreds of thousands of clones, around 83% seen once. These data originate in a study of blood T cell repertoires in COVID-19. Study-level information: Material from acute and convalescent COVID-19 was sourced from the United States, Italy and Spain. In each case, the material was cDNA or gDNA derived from T cells, B-cell-depleted T cells, or PBMCs.

The length of the CDR3 is 14 residues. CDR1 and CDR2 from the germline V gene are SGHAT and FQNNGV. Trimming took 3 bases from V and 4 from J; bases not matched to a gene: 3. The TCR originated in a woman aged 45-60 years with acute or convalescent COVID-19. The sequencing sample was made of peripheral blood. The chain links TRBV11-2 to TRBJ1-1; TRBD1 matches at 9 bases. The CDR3 region is CASSFRQGVTEAFF. The CDR3, as DNA: TGTGCCAGCAGCTTCCGACAGGGGGTCACTGAAGCTTTCTTT.